This T cell receptor (beta chain) was sequenced during a study of radiation and T cells in renal cell carcinoma. Worth noting for this clone: Its antigen is not known.

Noted time point: baseline pretreatment blood. Treatment given: 15 Gy SBRT to primary tumor, nephrectomy 4 weeks later. Radiation-treated patients gave blood at baseline, week 2 and week 4. The repertoire was sequenced with immunoSEQ multiplex PCR; TCRdb's copy has only in-frame clones and lacks some. This table holds 100,000 or so clones, about 88% found once. The CDR3 sequence is 12 residues long. Germline V CDR1 and CDR2: SGHDN, FVKESK. Trimming removed 5 bases at V and 5 bases at J, with 9 bases between. Study results and caveats: In blood, top tumor clones expanded by 2 weeks, shrinking by 4.

The gene calls are TRBV14 and TRBJ1-1, with unresolved D. The starting material was blood, obtained from a patient whose treatment included radiotherapy and nephrectomy. The source of this sequence is a man in his fifties or sixties with renal cell carcinoma. CDR3 DNA sequence: TGTGCCAGCAGCTGGCCCGGGACTGAAGCTTTCTTT. Amino acid sequence: CASSWPGTEAFF.